The present entry profiles one T cell receptor beta chain with its context. Its matching antigen is unknown. This specimen belongs to a study of pediatric ulcerative colitis. Libraries were prepared by immunoSEQ multiplex PCR; TCRdb keeps only in-frame clonotypes and omits some of them. The sample yields tens of thousands of clones, around 78% seen once. This CDR3 contains 14 residues. Germline V lookup: CDR1 MNHNS, CDR2 SASEGT. V was cut by 6 bases and J by 4 bases, with 15 bases left in between. Study-level results: Two rectal clonotypes were found only in ulcerative colitis patients, all of them. Total lymphocyte DNA, not sorted subsets, was the template. Clonal expansions reduced rectal repertoire diversity in acute severe colitis.

One to two pinch biopsies were taken from the rectum during colonoscopy. The sequenced material came from gut tissue. The source is a boy younger than 18 with moderate ulcerative colitis. V usage is TRBV6-1 and J usage is TRBJ1-2, with D perhaps matching TRBD1 (6 bases). CDR3 amino acids: CASRPGGQLYGYTF. The CDR3 DNA sequence: TGTGCCAGCAGGCCGGGGGGACAACTCTATGGCTACACCTTC.